The 29 T cell receptor beta chains reported below all come from one sample, sequenced in a study of shared clonotypes between healthy human individuals. Naive CD8 cells were CD45RO-negative, positively selected for CCR7, excluding terminally differentiated effector memory CD45RA+ cells. This table comes from immunoSEQ multiplex PCR, and its TCRdb copy is limited to in-frame clones, with some not included. This repertoire shows roughly 590,000 clones, roughly 95% found once; its top ten account for 0.11%. Sequenced input: naive CD8+ T cells sorted from blood. These TCRs come from a woman aged 25 to 45 in good health.

The V and J genes are TRBV5-1 and TRBJ1-1, with 8 positions matching TRBD1. With 8 bases clipped from V and 1 base from J, the junction kept 7 bases outside the gene matches. CDR1 is SGHRS and CDR2 is YFSETQ in the germline V gene. This CDR3 has 14 amino acids. As DNA, the CDR3 is TGCGCCAGTTACCCAGGGGGCGAGAACACTGAAGCTTTCTTT. Translated, it gives CASYPGGENTEAFF.

This sequence joins TRBV2 and TRBJ1-3; D uncertain. The germline V gene has CDR1 SNHLY and CDR2 FYNNEI. Trimming cost V 3 bases and J 0 bases, with 6 bases left between them. CDR3 size: 14 residues. This CDR3 is CASSERLSGNTIYF. In nucleotides, the CDR3 is TGTGCCAGCAGTGAGCGCCTCTCTGGAAACACCATATATTTT.

The chain links TRBV28 to TRBJ2-5; D perhaps matches TRBD2 (7 bases). This CDR3 has 15 amino acids. V gave up 4 bases and J gave up 3 bases, with 15 bases separating them. Germline CDR1 is MDHEN and CDR2 is SYDVKM. CDR3 DNA sequence: TGTGCCAGCAGTTGGCGGGGGCTAGAGGAAGAGACCCAGTACTTC. It specifies CASSWRGLEEETQYF.

The J gene is TRBJ2-1, the V gene TRBV4-2; D remains ambiguous. CDR3 size: 16 residues. CDR1 is LGHNA and CDR2 is YNFKEQ in the germline V gene. Trimming took 0 bases from V and 1 from J, leaving 10 bases between them. Written as DNA, the CDR3 is TGTGCCAGCAGCCAAGAGTGGTCTTCTTCCTACAATGAGCAGTTCTTC. Protein: CASSQEWSSSYNEQFF.

The J gene is TRBJ2-3, the V gene TRBV10-1; D gene ambiguous. The CDR3 loop spans 14 amino acids. CDR1 is WNHNN and CDR2 is SYGVQD in the germline V gene (reference sequence). Trimming removed 0 bases from V and 2 bases from J, with 6 bases in between. The CDR3 sequence is CASSESRLTDTQYF. In nucleotides, the CDR3 is TGCGCCAGCAGTGAGTCACGGCTCACAGATACGCAGTATTTT.

The chain joins TRBV6-5 to TRBJ2-2; D could derive from TRBD1 or TRBD2 (6 bases each). With 8 bases removed from V and 5 bases from J, the gap between germline ends came to 15 bases. The CDR3 is 14 residues long. The V gene's germline CDR1 is MNHEY and CDR2 SVGAGI. CDR3 sequence: CASCWGAGTGELFF. In DNA form, the CDR3 reads TGTGCCAGCTGCTGGGGGGCGGGAACCGGGGAGCTGTTTTTT.

The chain carries TRBV7-9 and TRBJ2-7; 8 bases map to TRBD2. Germline-derived CDR1 and CDR2 are SEHNR and FQNEAQ (reference sequence). V lost 2 bases to trimming and J lost 2 bases; unmatched junction nucleotides: 8. The CDR3 consists of 16 residues. CDR3 coding DNA: TGTGCCAGCAGCTTACGGACTAGCATGAACCCCTACGAGCAGTACTTC. This translates into CASSLRTSMNPYEQYF.

The rearrangement uses TRBV13 and TRBJ2-7, with a possible D match to TRBD2 (7 bases). The germline gives CDR1 PRHDT, CDR2 FYEKMQ (reference sequence). The CDR3 covers 15 residues. The V and J ends lost 2 bases and 0 bases respectively, with 11 bases between them. CDR3 protein: CASSLQRDNSYEQYF. In DNA form, the CDR3 reads TGTGCCAGCAGCTTACAGCGGGACAACTCCTACGAGCAGTACTTC. Filled out from reference TRBV13 and TRBJ2-7, the complete variable domain reads AAGVIQSPRHLIKEKRETATLKCYPIPRHDTVYWYQQGPGQDPQFLISFYEKMQSDKGSIPDRFSAQQFSDYHSELNMSSLELGDSALYFCASSLQRDNSYEQYFGPGTRLTVT.

The gene calls are TRBV29-1 and TRBJ2-1, with no clear D. The germline CDR1 and CDR2 sequences are SQVTM and ANQGSEA. This CDR3 spans 13 amino acids. The CDR3 sequence: CTLHLSSYNEQFF. Written as DNA, the CDR3 is TGCACCCTACACTTGAGCTCCTACAATGAGCAGTTCTTC.

The chain joins TRBV2 to TRBJ2-1, with unresolved D. This CDR3 contains 14 residues. The V and J ends lost 3 bases and 4 bases respectively, with 10 bases between them. Germline V gene sequence: CDR1 SNHLY, CDR2 FYNNEI. The DNA for the CDR3 is TGTGCCAGCAGTGAGGGATTCTATTACAATGAGCAGTTCTTC. Translating it yields CASSEGFYYNEQFF.

The genes are TRBV28 and TRBJ2-1; TRBD1 aligns across 12 bases. This CDR3 spans 15 amino acids. The germline V gene encodes CDR1 MDHEN and CDR2 SYDVKM. Trimming at V came to 2 bases and at J to 7 bases, leaving 3 bases not matched to a gene. The CDR3 loop is CASSLRGQGANEQFF. CDR3 sequence (DNA): TGTGCCAGCAGTTTAAGGGGACAGGGGGCGAATGAGCAGTTCTTC.

The chain has TRBV27 and TRBJ2-7; D is unclear. This CDR3 has 15 residues. V was cut by 5 bases and J by 3 bases, with 17 bases left in between. Germline values: CDR1 MNHEY, CDR2 SMNVEV (reference sequence). CDR3 coding DNA: TGTGCCAGCAGTAAGCAGGAACCTAGTTTCTACGAGCAGTACTTC. Translating gives CASSKQEPSFYEQYF.

CDR3 sequence: CASSLASGNPLETQYF. In nucleotides, the CDR3 is TGTGCCAGCAGCTTAGCTTCCGGGAACCCCCTCGAGACCCAGTACTTC. The rearrangement links TRBV11-2 to TRBJ2-5; weak D call: TRBD2 (5 bases). CDR3 length: 16 amino acids. V was trimmed by 1 base and J by 5 bases, leaving 17 bases between them. Germline assignment: CDR1 SGHAT and CDR2 FQNNGV.

A note on this clone: Other nucleotide sequences from this sample produce the same CDR3. The chain couples TRBV27 to TRBJ2-7, with D perhaps being TRBD1 or TRBD2 (5 bases each). CDR3 length: 14 residues. Trimming pared 3 bases from V and 2 bases from J, leaving 11 bases between. Germline V gives CDR1 MNHEY, CDR2 SMNVEV (reference sequence). CDR3 sequence: CASSLGTGAYEQYF. The DNA of the CDR3 is TGTGCCAGCAGTTTGGGGACGGGCGCCTACGAGCAGTACTTC.

The V and J genes are TRBV30 and TRBJ2-5; D unclear. Deletions cut 0 bases from V and 0 bases from J, with 11 bases between. The CDR3 consists of 15 residues. Looked up from germline, CDR1 is GTSNPN and CDR2 is SVGIG (reference sequence). CDR3 residues: CAWSVGYMYQETQYF. The CDR3 coding sequence is TGTGCCTGGAGTGTAGGTTACATGTACCAAGAGACCCAGTACTTC.

The chain links TRBV7-9 to TRBJ2-3; 13 bases match TRBD2. Germline V gene lookup returns CDR1 SEHNR and CDR2 FQNEAQ (reference sequence). This CDR3 is built from 15 residues. Trimming cost V 5 bases and J 4 bases; bases outside gene matches: 3. The CDR3 region has the DNA TGTGCCAGCAGCCGACTAGCGGGGGGTTCAGATACGCAGTATTTT. Amino acid sequence: CASSRLAGGSDTQYF.

The J gene is TRBJ1-5, the V gene TRBV6-5; 7 bases match TRBD1. In germline, CDR1 is MNHEY, CDR2 SVGAGI. The CDR3 extends over 15 amino acids. Losses at the gene ends were 4 bases for V and 0 bases for J; bases not matched to a gene: 3. The CDR3 DNA sequence: TGTGCCAGCAGTTCACAGGGGAATAGCAATCAGCCCCAGCATTTT. Its translation is CASSSQGNSNQPQHF.

This clone has just one count. This chain joins TRBV28 and TRBJ1-2; D unclear. Trimming removed 4 bases at V and 0 bases at J, with 6 bases between. Germline CDR1 is MDHEN and CDR2 is SYDVKM. CDR3 length equals 13 residues. The DNA of the CDR3 is TGTGCCAGCAGTTGGACGGCTAACTATGGCTACACCTTC. Its translation: CASSWTANYGYTF.

The CDR3 coding sequence is TGTGCCAGCAGCTCACCAGCCCGGGCTAGCGGGGAATACAATGAGCAGTTCTTC. This sequence encodes CASSSPARASGEYNEQFF. The J gene is TRBJ2-1, the V gene TRBV5-6; 9 bases are a match to TRBD2. This CDR3 contains 18 residues. J lost 4 bases, V lost 3 bases, and 14 bases had no gene match. Germline V gene lookup returns CDR1 SGHDT and CDR2 YYEEEE.

The chain combines TRBV28 with TRBJ1-2; 9 bases map to TRBD1. The CDR3 covers 14 residues. Germline lookup yields CDR1 MDHEN and CDR2 SYDVKM. With V trimmed by 5 bases and J by 5 bases, 6 bases remained unmatched. The CDR3 sequence: CASSPPGTGYGYTF. The DNA for the CDR3 is TGTGCCAGCAGTCCTCCCGGGACAGGGTATGGCTACACCTTC.

This chain uses TRBV19 with TRBJ2-3; 8 nucleotides line up with TRBD1. The length of the CDR3 is 16 residues. V trimming: 3 bases; J trimming: 4 bases; junction bases outside the gene matches: 9. Germline V gene sequence: CDR1 LNHDA, CDR2 SQIVND (reference sequence). CDR3 loop: CASSILGQGTADTQYF. The CDR3 coding sequence is TGTGCCAGTAGTATCCTAGGACAGGGTACGGCAGATACGCAGTATTTT.

This clone was found once. The chain joins TRBV9 to TRBJ2-1; perhaps TRBD2 as D (6 bases). V shed 3 bases and J shed 3 bases, with 13 bases lying between them. The CDR3 contains 15 residues. Germline V gene data show CDR1 as SGDLS and CDR2 as YYNGEE. The CDR3 is CASSARDSYYNEQFF. The DNA of the CDR3 is TGTGCCAGCAGCGCCCGGGACTCCTACTACAATGAGCAGTTCTTC.

V usage is TRBV2 and J usage is TRBJ2-7, with TRBD2 identical over 7 bases. Germline V gene sequence: CDR1 SNHLY, CDR2 FYNNEI. This CDR3 has 16 amino acids. J gave up 5 bases and V 5 bases, and 15 bases lay outside the gene matches. The CDR3 spells CASSSARENLQDEQYF. CDR3 DNA: TGTGCCAGCAGTAGCGCGCGGGAGAACCTTCAGGACGAGCAGTACTTC.

The V gene is TRBV28, the J gene TRBJ1-1, with D maybe TRBD1 (6 bases). The germline V gene encodes CDR1 MDHEN and CDR2 SYDVKM. The V and J ends lost 8 bases and 7 bases respectively, with 20 bases between them. The CDR3 is made up of 14 amino acids. CDR3 nucleotides: TGTGCCAGCGTGTTTACGGGGGGCTACAATGAAGCTTTCTTT. Its translation is CASVFTGGYNEAFF.

This rearrangement joins TRBV28 to TRBJ2-3; possibly TRBD1 or TRBD2 for D (5 bases each). This CDR3 is built from 17 residues. Trimming removed 6 bases from V and 2 bases from J, with 21 bases in between. Germline V gene data show CDR1 as MDHEN and CDR2 as SYDVKM. CDR3 region: CASSYGAGRLITDTQYF. The CDR3, as DNA: TGTGCCAGCAGCTACGGGGCGGGTCGGTTAATCACAGATACGCAGTATTTT.

The chain combines TRBV30 with TRBJ2-1; maybe TRBD2 (5 bases). The germline CDR1 and CDR2 sequences are GTSNPN and SVGIG (reference sequence). The length of the CDR3 is 12 residues. The V gene lost 2 bases and the J gene lost 6 bases, with 8 bases spanning the gap. CDR3 amino acids: CAWSLDFNEQFF. The CDR3 DNA sequence: TGTGCCTGGAGTCTGGACTTCAATGAGCAGTTCTTC.

This clone was seen only once. V and J are TRBV27 and TRBJ1-4; D is undetermined. The CDR3 is 15 amino acids. Trimming pared 4 bases from V and 0 bases from J, leaving 9 bases between. The germline V gene encodes CDR1 MNHEY and CDR2 SMNVEV (reference sequence). The CDR3 nucleotides are TGTGCCAGCAGTTCGGACGGCTCAACTAATGAAAAACTGTTTTTT. This gives the protein CASSSDGSTNEKLFF.

The J gene is TRBJ1-1, the V gene TRBV2; 11 nucleotides match TRBD1. This CDR3 contains 15 residues. The V gene end was trimmed by 3 bases and the J gene end by 5 bases; junction bases not matched to a gene: 5. CDR1 SNHLY and CDR2 FYNNEI come from the germline V gene. The CDR3 coding sequence is TGTGCCAGCAGTGACTCGGACAGGGGGCAAACTGAAGCTTTCTTT. Encoded protein: CASSDSDRGQTEAFF.

The V call is TRBV6-6, the J call TRBJ1-1, with D hard to call. The CDR3 covers 12 residues. V lost 6 bases to trimming and J lost 4 bases, with 9 bases between them. In germline, CDR1 is MNHNY, CDR2 SVGAGI (reference sequence). The CDR3 sequence: CASSPRVTEAFF. DNA of the CDR3: TGTGCCAGCAGCCCACGAGTCACTGAAGCTTTCTTT.